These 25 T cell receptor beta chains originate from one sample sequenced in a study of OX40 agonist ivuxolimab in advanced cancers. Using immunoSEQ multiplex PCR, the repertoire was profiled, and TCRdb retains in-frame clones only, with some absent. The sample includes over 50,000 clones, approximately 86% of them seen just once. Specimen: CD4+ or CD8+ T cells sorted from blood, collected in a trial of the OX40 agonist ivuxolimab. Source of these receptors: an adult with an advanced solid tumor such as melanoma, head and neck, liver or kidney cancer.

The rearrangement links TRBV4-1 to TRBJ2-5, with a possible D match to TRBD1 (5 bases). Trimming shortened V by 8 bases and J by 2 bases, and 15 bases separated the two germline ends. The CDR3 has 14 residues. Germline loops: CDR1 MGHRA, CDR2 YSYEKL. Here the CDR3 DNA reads TGCGCCAGCGCCCTTGAGGACACGCAAGAGACCCAGTACTTC. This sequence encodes CASALEDTQETQYF.

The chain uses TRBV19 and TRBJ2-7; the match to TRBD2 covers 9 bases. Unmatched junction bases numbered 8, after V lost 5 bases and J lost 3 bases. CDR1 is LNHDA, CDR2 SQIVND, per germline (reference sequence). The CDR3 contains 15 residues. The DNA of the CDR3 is TGTGCCAGTAGTCCCTCGTTGACTAGCGGCTACGAGCAGTACTTC. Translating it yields CASSPSLTSGYEQYF.

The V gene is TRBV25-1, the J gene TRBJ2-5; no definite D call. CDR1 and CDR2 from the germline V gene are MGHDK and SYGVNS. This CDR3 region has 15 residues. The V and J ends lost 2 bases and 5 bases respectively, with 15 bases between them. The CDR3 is CASSEGRPRQETQYF. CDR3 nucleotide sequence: TGTGCCAGCAGTGAAGGACGGCCAAGGCAGGAGACCCAGTACTTC.

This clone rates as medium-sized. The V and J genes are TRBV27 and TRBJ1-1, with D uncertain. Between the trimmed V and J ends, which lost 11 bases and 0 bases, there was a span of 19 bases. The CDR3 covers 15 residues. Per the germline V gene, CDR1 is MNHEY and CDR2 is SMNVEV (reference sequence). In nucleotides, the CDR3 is TGTGCCTCCTTCCCGGCGGGAAGTCTGAACACTGAAGCTTTCTTT. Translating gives CASFPAGSLNTEAFF.

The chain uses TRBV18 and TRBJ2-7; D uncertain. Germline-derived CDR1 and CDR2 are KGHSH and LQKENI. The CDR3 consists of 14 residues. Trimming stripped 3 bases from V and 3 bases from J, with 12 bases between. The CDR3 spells CASSPSRNFYEQYF. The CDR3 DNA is TGTGCCAGCTCACCGAGCAGGAACTTCTACGAGCAGTACTTC.

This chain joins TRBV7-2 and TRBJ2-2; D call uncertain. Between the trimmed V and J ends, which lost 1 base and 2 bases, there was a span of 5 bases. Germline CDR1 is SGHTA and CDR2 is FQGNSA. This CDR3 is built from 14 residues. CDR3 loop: CASSLGGNTGELFF. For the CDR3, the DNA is TGTGCCAGCAGCTTAGGCGGCAACACCGGGGAGCTGTTTTTT.

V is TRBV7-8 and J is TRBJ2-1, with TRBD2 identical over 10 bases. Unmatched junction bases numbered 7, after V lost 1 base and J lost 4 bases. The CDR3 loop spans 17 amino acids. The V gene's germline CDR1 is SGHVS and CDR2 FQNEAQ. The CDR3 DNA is TGTGCCAGCAGCTTAGTGGTAGCGGGAGGCAAATACAATGAGCAGTTCTTC. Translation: CASSLVVAGGKYNEQFF.

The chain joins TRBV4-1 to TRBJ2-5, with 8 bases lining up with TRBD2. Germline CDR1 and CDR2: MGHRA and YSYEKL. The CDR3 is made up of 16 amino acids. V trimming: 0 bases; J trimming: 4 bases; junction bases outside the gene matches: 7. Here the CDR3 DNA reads TGCGCCAGCAGCCAAGATCATTACGGGAGGGCAGAGACCCAGTACTTC. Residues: CASSQDHYGRAETQYF.

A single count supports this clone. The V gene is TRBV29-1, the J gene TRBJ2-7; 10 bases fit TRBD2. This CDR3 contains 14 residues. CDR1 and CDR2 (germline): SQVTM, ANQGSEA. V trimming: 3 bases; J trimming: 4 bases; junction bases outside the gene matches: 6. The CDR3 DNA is TGCAGCGTTGATCCTAGCGGGAGCCAATACGAGCAGTACTTC. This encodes CSVDPSGSQYEQYF.

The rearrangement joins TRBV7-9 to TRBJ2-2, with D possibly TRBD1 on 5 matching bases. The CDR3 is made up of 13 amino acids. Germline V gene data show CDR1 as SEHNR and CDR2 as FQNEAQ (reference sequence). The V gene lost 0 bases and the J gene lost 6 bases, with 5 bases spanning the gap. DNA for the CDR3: TGTGCCAGCAGCTTAGCAGGGGCCGGGGAGCTGTTTTTT. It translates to CASSLAGAGELFF.

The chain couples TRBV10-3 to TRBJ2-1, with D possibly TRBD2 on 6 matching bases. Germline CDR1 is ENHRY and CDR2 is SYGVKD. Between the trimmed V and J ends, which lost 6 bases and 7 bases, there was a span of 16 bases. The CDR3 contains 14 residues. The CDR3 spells CAIRASGPVNEQFF. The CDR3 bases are TGTGCCATCAGGGCCAGCGGGCCTGTTAATGAGCAGTTCTTC.

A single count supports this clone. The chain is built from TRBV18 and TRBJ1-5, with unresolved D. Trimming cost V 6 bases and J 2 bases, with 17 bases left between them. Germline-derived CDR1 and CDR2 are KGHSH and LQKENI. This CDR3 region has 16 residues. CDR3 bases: TGTGCCAGCTCCCCCTTCCCAATTTTCGGCAATCAGCCCCAGCATTTT. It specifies CASSPFPIFGNQPQHF.

CDR3 sequence: CASSQRGQAGDTQYF. CDR3 coding DNA: TGCGCCAGCAGCCAACGAGGACAGGCAGGAGATACGCAGTATTTT. V and J are TRBV4-3 and TRBJ2-3, with 7 bases that match TRBD1. V lost 2 bases, J lost 5 bases, and 7 bases stayed unmatched. Germline values: CDR1 LGHNA, CDR2 YSLEER. This CDR3 is built from 15 residues.

As DNA, the CDR3 is TGCGCCAGCAGTGAGGGTACAGAGAACACTGAAGCTTTCTTT. It encodes CASSEGTENTEAFF. The chain has TRBV10-1 and TRBJ1-1; D not resolved. V was shortened by 2 bases and J by 1 base, with 8 bases between the two germline ends. Germline V lookup: CDR1 WNHNN, CDR2 SYGVQD (reference sequence). There are 14 residues in the CDR3.

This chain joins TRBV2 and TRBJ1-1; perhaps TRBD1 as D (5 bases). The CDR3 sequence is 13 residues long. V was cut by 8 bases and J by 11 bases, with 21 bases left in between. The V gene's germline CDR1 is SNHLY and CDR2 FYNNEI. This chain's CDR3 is CASGRLGTLGAFF. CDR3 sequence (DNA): TGTGCCAGCGGGAGATTGGGGACCCTAGGGGCTTTCTTT.

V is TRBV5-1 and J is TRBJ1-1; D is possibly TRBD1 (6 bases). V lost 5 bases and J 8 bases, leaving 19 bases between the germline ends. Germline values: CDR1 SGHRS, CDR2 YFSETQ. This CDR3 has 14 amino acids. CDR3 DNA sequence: TGCGCCAGCAGTTCAGGGGCACCTCGGTCAGAAGCTTTCTTT. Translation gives CASSSGAPRSEAFF.

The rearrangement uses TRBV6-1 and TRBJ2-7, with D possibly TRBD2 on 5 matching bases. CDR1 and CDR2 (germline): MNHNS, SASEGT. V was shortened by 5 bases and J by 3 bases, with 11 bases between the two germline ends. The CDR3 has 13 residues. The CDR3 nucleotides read TGTGCCAGCAGTTATCCGGGGATCTACGAGCAGTACTTC. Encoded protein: CASSYPGIYEQYF.

CDR3 nucleotides: TGTGCCAGCAGCTATCCTCCGTGGGAGACCCAGTACTTC. As protein: CASSYPPWETQYF. V gene TRBV11-2 combines with J gene TRBJ2-5; D is undetermined. The CDR3 extends over 13 amino acids. Germline V lookup: CDR1 SGHAT, CDR2 FQNNGV. Deletions cut 4 bases from V and 5 bases from J, with 11 bases between.

In nucleotides, the CDR3 is TGTGCCAGCAGTTATGAGGGCCGCTCCTACGAGCAGTACTTC. Translated: CASSYEGRSYEQYF. V usage is TRBV28 and J usage is TRBJ2-7; TRBD2 is a possible D gene (5 bases). V lost 4 bases to trimming and J lost 0 bases, with 10 bases between them. This CDR3 has 14 amino acids. Germline V gene sequence: CDR1 MDHEN, CDR2 SYDVKM.

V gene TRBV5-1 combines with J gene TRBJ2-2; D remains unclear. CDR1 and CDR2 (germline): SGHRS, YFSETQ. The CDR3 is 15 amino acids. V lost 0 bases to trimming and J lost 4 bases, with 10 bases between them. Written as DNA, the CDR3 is TGCGCCAGCAGCTTGGGCCTTACAGCCACCGGGGAGCTGTTTTTT. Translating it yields CASSLGLTATGELFF.

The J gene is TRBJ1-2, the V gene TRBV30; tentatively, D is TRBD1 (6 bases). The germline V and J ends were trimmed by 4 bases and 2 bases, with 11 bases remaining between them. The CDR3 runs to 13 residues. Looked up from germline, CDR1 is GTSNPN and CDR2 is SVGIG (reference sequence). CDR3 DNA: TGTGCCTGGAATATGGACAGAAACTATGGCTACACCTTC. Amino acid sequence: CAWNMDRNYGYTF.

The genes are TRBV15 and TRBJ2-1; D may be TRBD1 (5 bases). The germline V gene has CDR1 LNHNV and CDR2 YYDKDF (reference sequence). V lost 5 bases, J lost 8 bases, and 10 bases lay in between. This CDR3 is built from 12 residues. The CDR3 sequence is CATSYDSDEQFF. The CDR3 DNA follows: TGTGCCACCAGCTATGACAGCGATGAGCAGTTCTTC.

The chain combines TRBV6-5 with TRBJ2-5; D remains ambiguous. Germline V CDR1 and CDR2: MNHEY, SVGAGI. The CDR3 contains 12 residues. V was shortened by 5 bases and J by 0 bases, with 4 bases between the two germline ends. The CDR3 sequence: CASSGYQETQYF. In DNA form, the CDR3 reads TGTGCCAGCAGTGGGTACCAAGAGACCCAGTACTTC.

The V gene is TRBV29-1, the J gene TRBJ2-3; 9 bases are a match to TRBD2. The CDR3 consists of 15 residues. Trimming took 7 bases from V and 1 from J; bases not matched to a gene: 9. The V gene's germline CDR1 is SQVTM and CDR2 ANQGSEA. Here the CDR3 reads CSAGSAGGGTDTQYF. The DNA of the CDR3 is TGCAGCGCCGGGTCGGCGGGAGGGGGCACAGATACGCAGTATTTT.

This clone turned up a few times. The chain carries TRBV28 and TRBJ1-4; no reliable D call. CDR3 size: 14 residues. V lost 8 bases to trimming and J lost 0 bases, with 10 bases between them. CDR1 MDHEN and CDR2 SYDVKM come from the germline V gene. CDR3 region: CASGPMPTNEKLFF. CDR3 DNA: TGTGCCAGCGGCCCAATGCCAACTAATGAAAAACTGTTTTTT.